This TCR beta chain stems from a study of regulatory T cells in long-lasting Graves disease. The germline V gene encodes CDR1 MNHEY and CDR2 SVGEGT. There are 15 residues in the CDR3. V was shortened by 6 bases and J by 4 bases, with 15 bases between the two germline ends. The time point: newly diagnosed GD, antithyroid drugs for less than 3 months. Preparation of the TCR library used RNA extracted from PBMCs. Both iRepertoire HTBI primers and Arm-PCR of CDR3 regions were used to build the TCR beta libraries. TCRdb reanalysed the multiplex PCR reads using MiXCR and keeps one entry per CDR3 protein. This table holds 440,000 or so distinct CDR3 sequences, around 15% found once. This clonotype was seen more than once but under ten times. The sample also formed part of further work on T cells in Graves' hyperthyroidism and ophthalmopathy. That paper adds: Newly diagnosed patients aged 18 to 65 had hyperthyroidism of under 2 months' duration.

This clonotype originated in a woman aged 25 to 39 with Graves disease. The sequences come from peripheral blood mononuclear cells (PBMCs), collected at new diagnosis, from a patient treated with antithyroid drugs. This chain links TRBV6-2 or TRBV6-3 with TRBJ1-4; tentatively, D is TRBD1 (5 bases). DNA for the CDR3: TGTGCCAGCAGCCCTTCGTCCGGGGGTAATGAAAAACTGTTTTTT. Amino acids: CASSPSSGGNEKLFF.